This TCR beta chain was observed in a study of OX40 agonist ivuxolimab in advanced cancers. The wider study: Participants could have had prior anti-PD-1, anti-PD-L1 or anti-CTLA-4 therapy, and roughly 40% had some.

Sequencing used immunoSEQ multiplex PCR; TCRdb keeps in-frame clones, though not all of them. The repertoire holds 50,000 to 65,000 clones, with 80% to 90% as singletons. The CDR3 extends over 12 amino acids. Germline values: CDR1 SNHLY, CDR2 FYNNEI. The V and J ends lost 7 bases and 13 bases respectively, with 16 bases between them. Collection of blood occurred at baseline, at cycle 4 day 1, and at cycle 7 day 1. The specimen was CD4+ or CD8+ T cells sorted from blood, collected in a trial of the OX40 agonist ivuxolimab. The V and J genes are TRBV2 and TRBJ2-2; TRBD1 is a possible D gene (6 bases). The TCR comes from an adult with an advanced solid tumor such as melanoma, head and neck, liver or kidney cancer. The chain's CDR3 is CASKSGVLRLFF. As DNA, the CDR3 is TGTGCCAGCAAGTCAGGGGTCCTGCGGCTGTTTTTT.